What follows describes a single TCR beta chain. Its antigen is unidentified. This entry is derived from a study of T cell responses to AZD1222 COVID-19 vaccine. Whole-study findings and limits: Dominant at 160-218 and 743-854, vaccine-associated CD4 TCRs also spanned spike.

Assay: immunoSEQ multiplex PCR; the TCRdb copy retains only in-frame clones and omits some. In the table there are tens of thousands of clones, nearly 90% of which are singletons. CDR1 is MNHEY and CDR2 is SVGAGI in the germline V gene. The CDR3 sequence is 13 residues long. With V trimmed by 5 bases and J by 8 bases, 7 bases remained unmatched. The V call is TRBV6-5, the J call TRBJ1-2; 8 positions agree with TRBD1. This clonotype originated in an adult who received the AZD1222 COVID-19 vaccine. Source: peripheral blood, taken 28 days after the second AZD1222 dose. CDR3 sequence: CASSKDRAGGYTF. Written as DNA, the CDR3 is TGTGCCAGCAGTAAGGACAGGGCGGGAGGCTACACCTTC.